The rows below give T cell receptor beta chains drawn from one sample of a study of response to subunit inactivated influenza vaccine. TCRdb used MiXCR to reprocess the RT-PCR reads, holding one entry per CDR3 protein. There are over 400,000 distinct CDR3 sequences in the sample; about a tenth occur only once, and approximately 12% lies in the top ten. Here the sequenced sample was PBMCs from blood, taken around seven weeks after vaccination. These TCRs come from a man aged 45-60 years who received an inactivated influenza vaccine. Each CDR3 is given without its conserved first and last residue. Each record gives: V gene, J gene, CDR3 protein.

V: TRBV6-1
J: TRBJ2-7
CDR3: ASRGGTRTYEQY

V: TRBV5-6
J: TRBJ2-7
CDR3: ASSSPGQTYEQY

V: TRBV5-1
J: TRBJ2-7
CDR3: ASSSGTLSSYEQY

V: TRBV20-1
J: TRBJ2-3
CDR3: SARDLVGLPDTQY

V: TRBV12-3/TRBV12-4
J: TRBJ2-7
CDR3: ASSPHGGYRPYEQY

V: TRBV11-2
J: TRBJ2-1
CDR3: ASSRTSGGAPPGNEQF

V: TRBV29-1
J: TRBJ1-2
CDR3: SVEGTGTGLSYYGYT

V: TRBV5-4
J: TRBJ1-6
CDR3: ASIRSGQGNSPLH

V: TRBV29-1
J: TRBJ1-3
CDR3: SVSGGSSGNTIY

V: TRBV6-1
J: TRBJ2-3
CDR3: ASSDRPGTDTQY

V: TRBV20-1
J: TRBJ2-3
CDR3: SALERGIRGTQY

V: TRBV20-1
J: TRBJ2-3
CDR3: SARDLGSRLNTQY

V: TRBV20-1
J: TRBJ2-2
CDR3: SLLVGPGELF

V: TRBV6-2/TRBV6-3
J: TRBJ2-2
CDR3: ASKMGQGNTGELF

V: TRBV4-3
J: TRBJ2-2
CDR3: ASSQLSVNGELF

V: TRBV4-2
J: TRBJ2-2
CDR3: ASSPRTSGGEYTGELF

V: TRBV6-1
J: TRBJ1-4
CDR3: ASTARGSNEKLF

V: TRBV2
J: TRBJ2-3
CDR3: ASSEEDTQY